This TCR beta chain was identified during a study of cytomegalovirus exposure and HLA in healthy donors. Study-wide points: Several of the most significant clusters appeared linked to common viral pathogens, based on a later analysis. One later analysis reportedly identified an Asian-associated ancestry cluster that showed fewer N-insertions than the roughly 670-donor mean.

The PCR made use of 60 Vbeta and 13 Jbeta primers. Produced via immunoSEQ multiplex PCR; TCRdb's table is partial and in-frame only. Among about 180,000 clones, around four fifths were seen once, and the ten largest hold 1.5% to 2%. Remarks on this clone: The target antigen is unknown.

The CDR3 is 16 residues long. The V and J ends lost 5 bases and 0 bases, in that order; junction bases with no gene match: 10. Germline loops: CDR1 LGHNA, CDR2 YNFKEQ. The sequencing input was PBMCs. The rearrangement uses TRBV4-2 and TRBJ2-7; 7 positions match TRBD2. This receptor was taken from a woman younger than 45 in good health and CMV-seronegative. CDR3 region: CASSSETSRSSYEQYF. CDR3 in DNA: TGTGCCAGCAGCTCCGAGACTAGCCGCAGCTCCTACGAGCAGTACTTC.